This T cell receptor (delta chain) was recovered during a study of γδ T cells in repeated Plasmodium falciparum infection. On the study more broadly: Malaria-naive adults were infected with P. falciparum NF54 four times over around 600 days. Malian gammadelta TCRs were studied during no-transmission periods and across acute malaria episodes.

TCRdb redid clone calling on the multiplex PCR reads using CATT. The sample contains about 48,000 delta-chain clones, around 1.6% of which appear only once. Trimming left V 3 bases short and J 10 bases short, with 17 bases between. The CDR3 spans 13 residues. Germline loops: CDR1 GEAIGNYY, CDR2 EKD. Vgamma9/Vdelta2+ and Vdelta2-negative gammadelta T cells were flow-sorted from PBMC for bulk sequencing. There are a few counts of this clone. Its target is unknown. This DNA translates differently at residue 10 from the TCRdb protein, which is that of a much larger clone; a read error is likely, and the protein shown is the DNA's own translation. Whole-study findings and limits: Malian children's Vdelta2-negative repertoires appeared more expanded and less diverse than Australians'. The Malian cohort came from a small rural village of predominantly one ethnic group.

Sequencing was done on a sample of gamma-delta T cells from blood. The sequence derives from a pool of human donors (malaria-infected and uninfected, not separated). The V gene is TRDV2, the J gene TRDJ1; D ambiguous. The J gene was not available in TCRdb and was assigned here by matching the DNA to germline segments. The DNA for the CDR3 is TGTGCCTGTGACGTCCGACGGGTCCCCGGACTCATCTTT. Translating gives CACDVRRVPGLIF.